The clone carrying this TCR beta chain is a singleton in its sample. This sample was included in a study of blood T cell dynamics during melanoma immunotherapy. Produced via immunoSEQ multiplex PCR; TCRdb's table is partial and in-frame only. The sample lists 14,000 to 15,000 clones; around nine tenths were seen once. Time point in this sample: week 3, after first cycle of checkpoint inhibitor. The CDR3 has 15 residues. The ends were cut back, 1 base at V and 10 bases at J, with 17 bases in the middle. Germline V gene lookup returns CDR1 SEHNR and CDR2 FQNEAQ (reference sequence). This receptor was taken from a human donor with melanoma. Specimen: blood, collected from a patient treated with checkpoint blockade. The V gene is TRBV7-9, the J gene TRBJ2-1, with a weak D call TRBD1 (5 bases). DNA for the CDR3: TGTGCCAGCAGCTTAGGTGCGGACACCCGATACGAGCAGTTCTTC. It translates to CASSLGADTRYEQFF.